This T cell receptor (beta chain) was obtained from a study of OX40 agonist ivuxolimab in advanced cancers. Study observations and caveats: Within 6 weeks, CD4+ and CD8+ blood T cells expanded clonally at 0.1 to 3.0 mg/kg. Partial responders receiving 0.1-3.0 mg/kg showed among the lowest clonal expansion.

Generated by immunoSEQ multiplex PCR, the TCRdb table keeps only in-frame clones and is missing some. The sample consists of approximately 120,000 clones, roughly 92% of them appearing once. Looked up from germline, CDR1 is MNHEY and CDR2 is SVGAGI. This CDR3 has 13 amino acids. V shed 7 bases and J 6 bases; nucleotides not matched to a gene: 9. Turning to this clone: Its antigen is undetermined.

Material: CD4+ or CD8+ T cells sorted from blood, obtained in a trial of the OX40 agonist ivuxolimab. The TCR comes from an adult with an advanced solid tumor such as melanoma, head and neck, liver or kidney cancer. The chain links TRBV6-5 to TRBJ2-7, with 7 bases aligning to TRBD1. The CDR3 spells CASNIRSGGEQYF. CDR3 nucleotide sequence: TGTGCCAGCAATATTAGATCAGGGGGCGAGCAGTACTTC.